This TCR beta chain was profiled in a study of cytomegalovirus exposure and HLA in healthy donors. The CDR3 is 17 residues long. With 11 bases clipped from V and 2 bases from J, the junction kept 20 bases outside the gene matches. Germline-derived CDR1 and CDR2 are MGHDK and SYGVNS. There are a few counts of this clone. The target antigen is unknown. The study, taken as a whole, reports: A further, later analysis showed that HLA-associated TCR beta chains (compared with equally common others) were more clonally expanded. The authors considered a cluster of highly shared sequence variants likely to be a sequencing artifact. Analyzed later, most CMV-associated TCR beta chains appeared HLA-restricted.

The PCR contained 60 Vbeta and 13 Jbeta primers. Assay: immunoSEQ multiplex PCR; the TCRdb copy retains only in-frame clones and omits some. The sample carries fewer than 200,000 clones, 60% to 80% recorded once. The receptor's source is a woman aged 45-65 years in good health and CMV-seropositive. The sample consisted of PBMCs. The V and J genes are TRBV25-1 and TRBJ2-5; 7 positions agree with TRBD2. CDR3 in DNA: TGTGCCGTTATGACCCCCGGGGGGAAGGGTTATCAAGAGACCCAGTACTTC. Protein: CAVMTPGGKGYQETQYF.